Here is one T cell receptor (beta chain) with its context. This clonotype was recorded many times. Its antigen remains undetermined. No per-base quality is available; no much larger clone lies one base away. The data are from a study of early T cells in non-severe SARS-CoV-2 infection (dated by TCRdb to the early 2020s). A note on the overall study: Because TCR sequencing was done on bulk RNA from unsorted whole blood, the alpha and beta chains could not be paired. Study-wide conclusions, independent of this receptor: VDJdb matching was skewed toward anti-spike CD8 responses, so virus-specific expansions were likely underestimated and private and CD4 specificities were missed.

From the cysteine through the phenylalanine, the CDR3 covers 16 amino acids. Only the CDR3 DNA stays, 48 bases, in frame from base 1. For CDR1 and CDR2, the germline V gene (reference sequence) lists SEHNR and FQNEAQ. The germline V end is reduced by 2 bases and the J end by 7 bases; junction bases left unmatched: 13. A case-control design nested within a healthcare worker cohort in London, UK, was used, with weekly nasopharyngeal swab PCR tests and blood sampling performed. Between 23 and 31 March 2020, the week of the UK lockdown, healthcare workers were enrolled and then followed up weekly for as long as 16 weeks. Receptors were amplified or captured by 5' RACE. This sample was sequenced with a NextSeq 500. In the TCR library protocol, unique molecular identifiers were attached to individual cDNA molecules to correct for PCR bias and sequencing error. Both TCR alpha and beta chains were sequenced, and tight co-correlation was observed between alpha and beta sequence abundances in each sample. The authors processed their data as follows. V gene, J gene and CDR3 annotation of TCR sequences was performed with Decombinator V4. TCRs were defined as expanded if a significant change between any two time points was detected under a Poisson model with p below 0.0001. Abundances of TCRs were expressed as counts per million after normalisation to the total number of TCRs sequenced in each sample. MAIT TCRs were defined by TRAV1-2 paired with TRAJ12, TRAJ20 or TRAJ33, and iNKT TCRs by TRAV10 paired with TRAJ18. VDJdb, accessed 1 November 2021, was searched for CMV, EBV and SARS-CoV-2 annotated TCRs, with TCRs annotated for multiple antigens excluded. Through fastp at Q25 and MiXCR, TCRdb rebuilt clones from the public reads, retaining in-frame beta chains. Each entry merges the rows of one CDR3 protein and shows their most common DNA and genes. TCRdb's processing, not the authors' own work, is the source of the V and J calls. The sample table lists about 80,000 distinct CDR3 sequences, more than 10% of them with a count of one. Roughly a sixth of the sample rests with the top ten.

This TCR was recovered from an adult who was a healthcare worker with PCR-confirmed SARS-CoV-2 infection or an uninfected control (not recorded which). The donor label of this sample is uncertain. The starting material was whole blood, obtained at baseline. The chain uses TRBV7-9 and TRBJ1-2; TRBD1 matches 7 bases in the middle. The bases are TGTGCCAGCAGCTTATTTCCGGCAGGGGGATCATTTGGCTACACCTTC. This translates into CASSLFPAGGSFGYTF.